The clone carrying this TCR beta chain has only one observation. The data were taken from a study of cytomegalovirus exposure and HLA in healthy donors. The V and J ends lost 7 bases and 2 bases, in that order; junction bases with no gene match: 24. This CDR3 has 22 residues. Germline-derived CDR1 and CDR2 are ENHRY and SYGVKD. In the PCR, 60 Vbeta and 13 Jbeta primers were used. Using immunoSEQ multiplex PCR, the repertoire was profiled, and TCRdb retains in-frame clones only, with some absent. The sample holds 150,000 to 250,000 clones, 82% seen once. This sequence originates from a boy younger than 10 in good health and CMV-seronegative. Specimen: PBMCs. The chain has TRBV10-3 and TRBJ2-2, with 11 bases fitting TRBD1. CDR3 coding DNA: TGTGCCATCAAGGAGAACCCGGGACAGGGGGTTCAACCATTCTATAACACCGGGGAGCTGTTTTTT. Amino acid sequence: CAIKENPGQGVQPFYNTGELFF.